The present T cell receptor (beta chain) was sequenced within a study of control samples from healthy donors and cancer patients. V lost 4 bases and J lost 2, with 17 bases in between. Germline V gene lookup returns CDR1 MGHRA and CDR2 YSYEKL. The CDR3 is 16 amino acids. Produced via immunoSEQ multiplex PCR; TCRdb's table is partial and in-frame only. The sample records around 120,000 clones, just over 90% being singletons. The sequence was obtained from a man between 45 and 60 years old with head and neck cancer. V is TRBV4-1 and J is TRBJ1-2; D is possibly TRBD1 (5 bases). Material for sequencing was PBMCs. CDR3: CASSPLHPGSNYGYTF. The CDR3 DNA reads TGCGCCAGCAGCCCTCTTCATCCAGGGTCCAACTATGGCTACACCTTC.